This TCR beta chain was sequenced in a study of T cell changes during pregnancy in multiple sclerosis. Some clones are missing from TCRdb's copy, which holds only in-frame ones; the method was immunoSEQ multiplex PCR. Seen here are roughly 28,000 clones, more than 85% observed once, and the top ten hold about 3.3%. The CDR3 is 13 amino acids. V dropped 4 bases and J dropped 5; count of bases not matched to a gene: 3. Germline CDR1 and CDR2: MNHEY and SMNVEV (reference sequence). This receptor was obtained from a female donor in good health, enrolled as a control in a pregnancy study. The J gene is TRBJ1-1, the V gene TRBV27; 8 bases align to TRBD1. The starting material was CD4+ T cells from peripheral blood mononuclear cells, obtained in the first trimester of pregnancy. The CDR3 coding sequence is TGTGCCAGCAGTTCCTACAGGGGGACTGAAGCTTTCTTT. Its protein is CASSSYRGTEAFF.